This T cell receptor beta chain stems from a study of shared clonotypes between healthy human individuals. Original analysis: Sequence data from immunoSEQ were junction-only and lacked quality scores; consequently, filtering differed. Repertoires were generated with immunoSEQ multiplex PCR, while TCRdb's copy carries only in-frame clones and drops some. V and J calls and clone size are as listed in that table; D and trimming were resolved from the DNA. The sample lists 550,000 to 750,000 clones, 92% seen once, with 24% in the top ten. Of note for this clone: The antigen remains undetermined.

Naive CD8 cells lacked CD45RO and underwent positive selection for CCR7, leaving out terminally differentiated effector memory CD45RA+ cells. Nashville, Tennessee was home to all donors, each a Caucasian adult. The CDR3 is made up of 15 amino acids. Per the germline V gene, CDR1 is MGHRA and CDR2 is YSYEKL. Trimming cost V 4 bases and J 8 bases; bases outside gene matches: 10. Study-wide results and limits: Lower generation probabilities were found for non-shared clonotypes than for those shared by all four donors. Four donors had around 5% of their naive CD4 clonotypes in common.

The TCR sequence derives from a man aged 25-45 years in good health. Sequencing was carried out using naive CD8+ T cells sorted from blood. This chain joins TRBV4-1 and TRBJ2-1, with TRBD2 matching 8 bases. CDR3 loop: CASSRTSGNSDEQFF. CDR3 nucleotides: TGCGCCAGCAGCCGCACTAGCGGTAACTCCGATGAGCAGTTCTTC.